This TCR beta chain was captured by sequencing in a study of T cell responses to AZD1222 COVID-19 vaccine. Study-level information: Doses given second, at about 4 or about 12 weeks, were pooled. Study-level results: The study reported that nearly half of spike-specific TCRs target unmutated variant regions. There were mostly white British donors and more females than males, and clonal diversity was possibly underestimated.

Worth noting for this clone: Antigen specificity is unknown.

Measured with immunoSEQ multiplex PCR; TCRdb has only the in-frame clones, and not every one. The sample lists roughly 97,000 clones, 75% to 90% seen once, with about 7.8% in the top ten. The length of the CDR3 is 17 residues. In germline, CDR1 is SGDLS, CDR2 YYNGEE. The germline V and J ends were trimmed by 0 bases and 2 bases, with 15 bases remaining between them. This receptor was taken from an adult in good health. This material consisted of peripheral blood, taken on day 0 of AZD1222 vaccination. The rearrangement links TRBV9 to TRBJ1-3; D is undetermined. The CDR3 loop is CASSVDVLGTTGNTIYF. CDR3 nucleotides: TGTGCCAGCAGCGTAGACGTTCTGGGTACAACTGGAAACACCATATATTTT.